Here is one TCR beta chain with its context. Its specificity is not known. Isolated RNA was reverse transcribed in full, so expressed TCRB transcripts were sequenced. TCRdb keeps only in-frame clones here, not all; method: immunoSEQ multiplex PCR. The data show some 250,000 clones, around 14% seen once. The record originates from a study of beta chain features in type 1 diabetes. Findings of the study overall: Across all four CD4+ subsets, people with type 1 diabetes showed modestly shorter TCRB CDR3s.

This sequence originates from a man aged 30-40 years with type 1 diabetes. The sample was naive CD4+ T cells from blood.

The CDR3 DNA reads as TGTGCCAGTACCACGGGGGCGGGGGGTCCCTCCTACAATGAGCAGTTCTTC. Its protein is CASTTGAGGPSYNEQFF. The V and J genes are TRBV19 and TRBJ2-1, with 8 bases aligning to TRBD2. V gave up 7 bases and J gave up 0 bases; unmatched junction bases: 11. The CDR3 is 17 amino acids. Germline V CDR1 and CDR2: LNHDA, SQIVND (reference sequence).